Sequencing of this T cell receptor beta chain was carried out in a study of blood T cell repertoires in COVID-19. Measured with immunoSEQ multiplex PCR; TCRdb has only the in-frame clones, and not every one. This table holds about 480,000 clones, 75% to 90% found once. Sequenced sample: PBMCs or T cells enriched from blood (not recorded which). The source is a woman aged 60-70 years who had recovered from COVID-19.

CDR3 sequence: CAWNRNSPLHF. CDR3 nucleotide sequence: TGTGCCTGGAATCGTAATTCACCCCTCCACTTT. The genes are TRBV30 and TRBJ1-6; D is ambiguous. This CDR3 comprises 11 residues. With 4 bases removed from V and 6 bases from J, the gap between germline ends came to 4 bases. CDR1 is GTSNPN, CDR2 SVGIG, per germline (reference sequence).